The next 25 T cell receptor beta chains were all read from a single sample in a study of blood T cell repertoires in COVID-19. TCRdb's copy holds only in-frame clones and misses some; the assay was immunoSEQ multiplex PCR. The table records around 180,000 clones, around 87% of them present only once. Sample: peripheral blood. These receptors were collected from a man aged 35-49 years with active or convalescent COVID-19.

The chain uses TRBV6-5 and TRBJ1-1; 10 bases map to TRBD1. This CDR3 spans 14 amino acids. The ends lost 6 bases at V and 5 bases at J; junction bases unmatched: 6. In germline, CDR1 is MNHEY, CDR2 SVGAGI. The CDR3 coding sequence is TGTGCCAGCAGGCCGGGACAGGGGAATACTGAAGCTTTCTTT. As protein: CASRPGQGNTEAFF.

The chain recombines TRBV6-6 with TRBJ1-6, with 7 positions matching TRBD1. This CDR3 has 14 amino acids. V gave up 6 bases and J gave up 6 bases; unmatched junction bases: 5. Germline CDR1 reads MNHNY; CDR2 reads SVGAGI (reference sequence). The CDR3 DNA sequence: TGTGCCAGCAGCGCGACAGGGCCTAATTCACCCCTCCACTTT. Protein product: CASSATGPNSPLHF.

This sequence joins TRBV3-1 (or the pseudogene TRBV3-2) and TRBJ2-1; 10 nucleotides align to TRBD2. The CDR3 contains 17 residues. The trim removed 0 bases at V and 7 bases at J, leaving 9 bases unmatched. The germline CDR1 and CDR2 sequences are LGHDT and YNNKEL (reference sequence). The CDR3 DNA sequence: TGTGCCAGCAGCCAAGAGGTTAGCGGGGGGTTGGGGAATGAGCAGTTCTTC. This encodes CASSQEVSGGLGNEQFF.

The V call is TRBV19, the J call TRBJ2-1, with TRBD1 identical over 9 bases. The CDR3 consists of 16 residues. The germline V gene encodes CDR1 LNHDA and CDR2 SQIVND (reference sequence). The ends lost 4 bases at V and 3 bases at J; junction bases unmatched: 7. This CDR3 reads CASSKWTGAGYNEQFF. DNA of the CDR3: TGTGCCAGTAGTAAATGGACAGGGGCGGGCTACAATGAGCAGTTCTTC.

This clone was seen just once. The CDR3 loop is CASTPAGWNTGELFF. CDR3 bases: TGCGCCAGCACTCCGGCAGGGTGGAACACCGGGGAGCTGTTTTTT. The chain joins TRBV5-1 to TRBJ2-2; maybe TRBD1 (5 bases). With 6 bases removed from V and 1 base from J, the gap between germline ends came to 13 bases. Per the germline V gene, CDR1 is SGHRS and CDR2 is YFSETQ. The CDR3 is 15 amino acids.

The V and J genes are TRBV18 and TRBJ2-2; 7 bases line up with TRBD1. The CDR3 length is 17 residues. Germline CDR1 is KGHSH and CDR2 is LQKENI. Trimming cost V 0 bases and J 2 bases; bases outside gene matches: 6. CDR3 in amino acids: CASSPPGQALNTGELFF. The DNA for the CDR3 is TGTGCCAGCTCACCACCAGGACAGGCACTAAACACCGGGGAGCTGTTTTTT.

The count of this clone is one. The chain has TRBV19 and TRBJ2-7, with D tentatively TRBD2 (6 bases). Trimming removed 4 bases at V and 2 bases at J, with 12 bases between. Germline loops: CDR1 LNHDA, CDR2 SQIVND (reference sequence). The length of the CDR3 is 14 residues. The CDR3 reads CASSNGGRAYEQYF. CDR3 bases: TGTGCCAGTAGTAACGGGGGTAGAGCCTACGAGCAGTACTTC.

The chain employs TRBV2 and TRBJ2-7, with 11 bases fitting TRBD1. V lost 5 bases to trimming and J lost 5 bases; unmatched junction nucleotides: 17. The CDR3 totals 18 residues. CDR1 is SNHLY, CDR2 FYNNEI, per germline. The DNA for the CDR3 is TGTGCCAGCAGTCCTCTCATCCTAAGGACAGGGGGCTGGGACGAGCAGTACTTC. It encodes CASSPLILRTGGWDEQYF.

This clone appeared a single time. The chain is built from TRBV12-3 or TRBV12-4 and TRBJ1-1; D gene uncertain. The CDR3 is made up of 12 amino acids. Trimming took off 5 bases at V and 11 bases at J, with 15 bases between the two ends. The CDR3 is CASSVRTAQAFF. As DNA, the CDR3 is TGTGCCAGCAGTGTACGAACCGCCCAGGCTTTCTTT.

V gene TRBV30 combines with J gene TRBJ2-3, with 8 nucleotides matching TRBD2. V lost 2 bases, J lost 4 bases, and 5 bases stayed unmatched. Germline V gives CDR1 GTSNPN, CDR2 SVGIG (reference sequence). This CDR3 region has 14 residues. CDR3 sequence reads: CAWSYHSGADTQYF. The CDR3 DNA follows: TGTGCCTGGAGTTATCATAGCGGGGCAGATACGCAGTATTTT.

The chain employs TRBV9 and TRBJ2-7; 13 bases are shared with TRBD2. The CDR3 totals 16 residues. Losses at the gene ends were 0 bases for V and 2 bases for J; bases not matched to a gene: 2. Germline CDR1 and CDR2: SGDLS and YYNGEE. CDR3: CASSVGTSGGAYEQYF. The CDR3 region has the DNA TGTGCCAGCAGCGTAGGAACTAGCGGGGGGGCCTACGAGCAGTACTTC.

The chain combines TRBV5-6 with TRBJ1-5, with no clear D. Trimming cost V 0 bases and J 4 bases, with 5 bases left between them. CDR1 and CDR2 (germline): SGHDT, YYEEEE. This CDR3 region has 13 residues. The CDR3 sequence: CASSLGQNQPQHF. In DNA form, the CDR3 reads TGTGCCAGCAGCTTGGGTCAAAATCAGCCCCAGCATTTT.

This clone was seen only once. The chain recombines TRBV3-1 (or the pseudogene TRBV3-2) with TRBJ2-4; unclear D gene. The CDR3 spans 11 residues. Germline CDR1 reads LGHDT; CDR2 reads YNNKEL (reference sequence). V dropped 5 bases and J dropped 6 bases, with 5 bases sitting between them. CDR3 sequence: CASSLSNIQYF. In DNA form, the CDR3 reads TGTGCCAGCAGCTTATCAAACATTCAGTACTTC.

This chain uses TRBV18 with TRBJ1-5; 7 positions match TRBD1. Germline CDR1 reads KGHSH; CDR2 reads LQKENI. Trimming took 2 bases from V and 8 from J; bases not matched to a gene: 6. The CDR3 has 14 residues. The CDR3 sequence is CASSPMTGREPQHF. CDR3 in DNA: TGTGCCAGCTCACCAATGACAGGGAGAGAGCCCCAGCATTTT.

The V call is TRBV15, the J call TRBJ2-1; perhaps TRBD2 as D (6 bases). Between the trimmed V and J ends, which lost 5 bases and 8 bases, there was a span of 25 bases. The CDR3 contains 17 residues. Germline loops: CDR1 LNHNV, CDR2 YYDKDF (reference sequence). CDR3 loop: CATSRYAPGEMVDEQFF. The DNA for the CDR3 is TGTGCCACCAGCCGATACGCCCCGGGGGAGATGGTTGATGAGCAGTTCTTC.

This sequence joins TRBV28 and TRBJ1-3; 12 bases line up with TRBD1. J gave up 1 base and V 7 bases, and 11 bases lay outside the gene matches. The CDR3 length is 18 residues. In germline, CDR1 is MDHEN, CDR2 SYDVKM. CDR3 coding DNA: TGTGCCAGCAATACCCCCGGGACAGGGGGCATATCTGGAAACACCATATATTTT. Translated: CASNTPGTGGISGNTIYF.

This chain uses TRBV7-8 with TRBJ2-7; 8 positions agree with TRBD1. The CDR3 is made up of 15 amino acids. CDR1 and CDR2 (germline): SGHVS, FQNEAQ. The trim removed 0 bases at V and 1 base at J, leaving 2 bases unmatched. The CDR3 region is CASSLATGVSYEQYF. The CDR3 nucleotides are TGTGCCAGCAGCTTAGCGACAGGGGTATCCTACGAGCAGTACTTC.

The chain combines TRBV7-9 with TRBJ1-1; D is ambiguous. Germline V gene sequence: CDR1 SEHNR, CDR2 FQNEAQ (reference sequence). The V gene lost 4 bases and the J gene lost 5 bases, with 5 bases spanning the gap. The CDR3 spans 11 residues. CDR3 nucleotide sequence: TGTGCCAGCAGCTCGGGAACTGAAGCTTTCTTT. It codes for CASSSGTEAFF.

The CDR3 is CASSRGQKSYGYTF. The CDR3, as DNA: TGTGCCAGCAGCCGAGGACAGAAGTCATATGGCTACACCTTC. The gene calls are TRBV6-5 and TRBJ1-2; a weak D match, TRBD1 (6 bases). Germline CDR1 is MNHEY and CDR2 is SVGAGI. The V gene lost 6 bases and the J gene lost 5 bases, with 16 bases spanning the gap. This CDR3 comprises 14 residues.

The rearrangement joins TRBV28 to TRBJ1-2; D is unresolved. Trimming shortened V by 2 bases and J by 6 bases, and 16 bases separated the two germline ends. CDR3 length: 15 residues. CDR1 and CDR2 from the germline V gene are MDHEN and SYDVKM. The CDR3 bases are TGTGCCAGCAGTTTACACCAGGAAAGCGGGAATGGCTACACCTTC. This encodes CASSLHQESGNGYTF.

This clone was picked up one time. The chain joins TRBV5-6 to TRBJ2-3, with 9 positions matching TRBD1. Germline V gene sequence: CDR1 SGHDT, CDR2 YYEEEE. With V trimmed by 0 bases and J by 2 bases, 7 bases remained unmatched. The CDR3 sequence is 17 residues long. CDR3 sequence (DNA): TGTGCCAGCAGCTTGGGAAGGACAGGGGTGCACACAGATACGCAGTATTTT. Translated: CASSLGRTGVHTDTQYF.

The V gene is TRBV29-1, the J gene TRBJ2-1; 8 bases line up with TRBD1. The V gene's germline CDR1 is SQVTM and CDR2 ANQGSEA. V shed 4 bases, J shed 6 bases, and the junction held 8 bases outside the gene matches. The CDR3 extends over 14 amino acids. CDR3 protein: CSVGIRTGSNEQFF. The CDR3 coding sequence is TGCAGCGTTGGGATTCGGACAGGGAGCAATGAGCAGTTCTTC.

The chain combines TRBV7-9 with TRBJ2-7; 8 nucleotides match TRBD2. V shed 5 bases and J 5 bases; nucleotides not matched to a gene: 11. CDR1 is SEHNR, CDR2 FQNEAQ, per germline (reference sequence). This CDR3 contains 15 residues. CDR3 sequence (DNA): TGTGCCAGCAGCCGCGAGACGGGGGGGCTTAACGAGCAGTACTTC. Translation: CASSRETGGLNEQYF.

The V gene is TRBV6-5, the J gene TRBJ1-2; D gene unclear. Trimming left V 4 bases short and J 1 base short, with 13 bases between. This CDR3 has 15 residues. Germline CDR1 MNHEY, CDR2 SVGAGI. CDR3 sequence reads: CASSFRSVGNYGYTF. CDR3 coding DNA: TGTGCCAGCAGTTTCCGGTCGGTTGGTAACTATGGCTACACCTTC.

The chain joins TRBV20-1 to TRBJ1-3; D gene ambiguous. This CDR3 is 13 amino acids long. Trimming left V 3 bases short and J 1 base short, with 7 bases between. Germline CDR1 DFQATT, CDR2 SNEGSKA (reference sequence). The CDR3: CSASLESGNTIYF. DNA for the CDR3: TGCAGTGCTAGTCTGGAGTCTGGAAACACCATATATTTT.